Below, 25 T cell receptor beta chains from the same sample are listed, as sequenced in a study of T cell clonotyping in hematopoietic cell transplantation. Time point meaning: recipient sample about 28 days before transplant, after cytoreduction. Assay: immunoSEQ multiplex PCR; the TCRdb copy retains only in-frame clones and omits some. The sample has roughly 6,400 clones, 95% to 97% seen once. Material: peripheral blood mononuclear cells, obtained before stem cell transplant. Receptors originate from a man between 65 and 79 years old with acute myeloid leukemia. Some clones in this sample may be carry-over from other donors' samples.

A single count supports this clone. The chain has TRBV30 and TRBJ1-6, with D maybe TRBD1 (5 bases). The V and J ends lost 0 bases and 8 bases respectively, with 11 bases between them. The CDR3 spans 14 residues. Germline V lookup: CDR1 GTSNPN, CDR2 SVGIG (reference sequence). The CDR3 sequence is CAWSVLGEYSPLHF. As DNA, the CDR3 is TGTGCCTGGAGTGTTCTGGGGGAATATTCACCCCTCCACTTT.

The rearrangement uses TRBV6-6 and TRBJ1-4; no firm D call. V was pared by 7 bases and J by 3 bases, with 15 bases between. CDR1 is MNHNY, CDR2 SVGAGI, per germline (reference sequence). The CDR3 covers 15 residues. As DNA, the CDR3 is TGTGCCAGCAACCCTTCGGTCGCGGCTAATGAAAAACTGTTTTTT. This sequence encodes CASNPSVAANEKLFF.

The gene calls are TRBV11-2 and TRBJ1-4; D call uncertain. The CDR3 runs 17 residues. Germline V lookup: CDR1 SGHAT, CDR2 FQNNGV. Trimming stripped 2 bases from V and 1 base from J, with 14 bases between. The CDR3 coding sequence is TGTGCCAGCAGCTTATTCCTTTTCCGGGAAACTAATGAAAAACTGTTTTTT. Protein: CASSLFLFRETNEKLFF. Combining the CDR3 with reference TRBV11-2 and TRBJ1-4 gives the whole variable domain EAGVAQSPRYKIIEKRQSVAFWCNPISGHATLYWYQQILGQGPKLLIQFQNNGVVDDSQLPKDRFSAERLKGVDSTLKIQPAKLEDSAVYLCASSLFLFRETNEKLFFGSGTQLSVL.

The chain couples TRBV30 to TRBJ1-5; D unresolved. This CDR3 comprises 16 residues. CDR1 GTSNPN and CDR2 SVGIG come from the germline V gene (reference sequence). Deletions cut 0 bases from V and 1 base from J, with 13 bases between. DNA of the CDR3: TGTGCCTGGAGTGTACCTCTAACGGGAAGCAATCAGCCCCAGCATTTT. Translated: CAWSVPLTGSNQPQHF. The variable domain in full, completed from reference TRBV30 and TRBJ1-5, reads SQTIHQWPATLVQPVGSPLSLECTVEGTSNPNLYWYRQAAGRGLQLLFYSVGIGQISSEVPQNLSASRPQDRQFILSSKKLLLSDSGFYLCAWSVPLTGSNQPQHFGDGTRLSIL.

The rearrangement uses TRBV16 and TRBJ2-7, with TRBD1 matching 7 bases. The V and J ends lost 4 bases and 3 bases, in that order; junction bases with no gene match: 0. This CDR3 contains 12 residues. Per the germline V gene, CDR1 is KGHSY and CDR2 is FQNENV. CDR3 sequence reads: CASSRQGYEQYF. The CDR3 DNA follows: TGTGCCAGCAGCCGACAGGGCTACGAGCAGTACTTC.

This CDR3 is CASSLGTANPLHF. Here the CDR3 DNA reads TGTGCCAGCAGCTTAGGGACGGCCAATCCCCTCCACTTT. The V call is TRBV11-2, the J call TRBJ1-6; D remains ambiguous. The germline V gene has CDR1 SGHAT and CDR2 FQNNGV. The CDR3 contains 13 residues. V was shortened by 1 base and J by 13 bases, with 11 bases between the two germline ends.

The rearrangement joins TRBV18 to TRBJ1-2; tentatively, D is TRBD1 (5 bases). Germline V gene data show CDR1 as KGHSH and CDR2 as LQKENI. This CDR3 comprises 14 residues. V was trimmed by 2 bases and J by 4 bases, leaving 11 bases between them. The CDR3: CASSPGGEGYGYTF. DNA of the CDR3: TGTGCCAGCTCACCAGGAGGGGAAGGCTATGGCTACACCTTC.

J is TRBJ1-6 and V is TRBV27; TRBD1 is a possible D gene (5 bases). Trimming left V 6 bases short and J 7 bases short, with 10 bases between. Germline CDR1 and CDR2: MNHEY and SMNVEV (reference sequence). CDR3 length equals 13 residues. The CDR3 bases are TGTGCCAGCAGGGCAGGGAACAATTCACCCCTCCACTTT. It specifies CASRAGNNSPLHF.

The chain recombines TRBV2 with TRBJ1-5; D possibly corresponds to TRBD1 (6 bases). V was clipped by 2 bases and J by 0 bases, with 8 bases between them. The germline CDR1 and CDR2 sequences are SNHLY and FYNNEI. The CDR3 spans 15 residues. CDR3 nucleotide sequence: TGTGCCAGCAGTGAAACAGGGTTTAGCAATCAGCCCCAGCATTTT. This translates into CASSETGFSNQPQHF.

The chain couples TRBV1 to TRBJ2-7; the tabulated D call, TRBD2, remains unverified against the DNA. TRBV1 is reported as a pseudogene. This CDR3 comprises 19 residues. CDR3 DNA: TGCACCAGCAGCCAAGCCCGCGGCGGGTTCTTTCCTCACTCCTACGAGCAGTACTTC. This sequence encodes CTSSQARGGFFPHSYEQYF.

V gene TRBV30 combines with J gene TRBJ1-2; 8 bases line up with TRBD1. The V gene's germline CDR1 is GTSNPN and CDR2 SVGIG (reference sequence). J lost 8 bases, V lost 2 bases, and 7 bases had no gene match. This CDR3 has 13 residues. The CDR3 DNA reads TGTGCCTGGAGTCGCCGGACAGGGCGCGGCTACACCTTC. It yields the protein CAWSRRTGRGYTF.

The chain couples TRBV27 to TRBJ2-1, with 13 bases identical to TRBD2. Germline loops: CDR1 MNHEY, CDR2 SMNVEV (reference sequence). The CDR3 totals 16 residues. After removal of 2 bases from V and 5 bases from J, the junction contained 3 bases not matched to a gene. The chain's CDR3 is CASSLRTSGRDNEQFF. CDR3 DNA: TGTGCCAGCAGTTTACGCACTAGCGGGAGGGACAATGAGCAGTTCTTC.

V and J are TRBV6-1 and TRBJ1-2; 8 bases fit TRBD1. V was pared by 2 bases and J by 8 bases, with 4 bases of the junction left unmatched. CDR3 size: 13 residues. Germline V gene sequence: CDR1 MNHNS, CDR2 SASEGT. The CDR3: CASSEQGAWGYTF. In nucleotides, the CDR3 is TGTGCCAGCAGTGAACAGGGGGCGTGGGGCTACACCTTC.

V is TRBV7-2 and J is TRBJ2-7; TRBD1 aligns across 7 bases. V lost 1 base and J lost 2; bases outside the gene matches: 5. The CDR3 sequence is 15 residues long. Germline V gene data show CDR1 as SGHTA and CDR2 as FQGNSA. The CDR3 DNA reads TGTGCCAGCAGCTTAGACCAGACAGGGACCTACGAGCAGTACTTC. The encoded protein is CASSLDQTGTYEQYF.

This rearrangement joins TRBV30 to TRBJ1-2; D remains ambiguous. Germline loops: CDR1 GTSNPN, CDR2 SVGIG (reference sequence). The CDR3 runs 14 residues. With 5 bases removed from V and 4 bases from J, the gap between germline ends came to 17 bases. In DNA form, the CDR3 reads TGTGCCTGGGATAAAGGGATCCAAGGCTATGGCTACACCTTC. Protein product: CAWDKGIQGYGYTF.

CDR3 sequence (DNA): TGTGCCAGCAGCTTAGTACCGATTTACGAGCAGTACTTC. Translation gives CASSLVPIYEQYF. The chain carries TRBV11-2 and TRBJ2-7; D gene unclear. Trimming left V 1 base short and J 4 bases short, with 8 bases between. The CDR3 consists of 13 residues. Germline V gene lookup returns CDR1 SGHAT and CDR2 FQNNGV.

The count of this clone is one. The chain has TRBV29-1 and TRBJ2-6; D possibly corresponds to TRBD1 (6 bases). CDR3 length: 15 amino acids. Per germline, CDR1 SQVTM and CDR2 ANQGSEA. The V gene lost 4 bases and the J gene lost 0 bases, with 10 bases spanning the gap. The CDR3, as DNA: TGCAGCGTTGGACAGGTAACCTCTGGGGCCAACGTCCTGACTTTC. Protein product: CSVGQVTSGANVLTF.

The chain links TRBV30 to TRBJ2-7; 7 nucleotides line up with TRBD1. CDR3 length: 11 residues. The germline V gene encodes CDR1 GTSNPN and CDR2 SVGIG (reference sequence). J lost 4 bases, V lost 5 bases, and 2 bases had no gene match. This chain's CDR3 is CAWDRAYEQYF. CDR3 nucleotide sequence: TGTGCCTGGGACAGGGCGTACGAGCAGTACTTC.

The chain links TRBV4-2 to TRBJ2-4, with TRBD1 matching 7 bases. CDR1 and CDR2 from the germline V gene are LGHNA and YNFKEQ. Trimming took 3 bases from V and 8 from J; bases not matched to a gene: 10. The CDR3 has 15 amino acids. DNA of the CDR3: TGTGCCAGCAGCCACGTACAGGGGTTAAGGTACATTCAGTACTTC. Encoded protein: CASSHVQGLRYIQYF.

This chain links TRBV5-1 with TRBJ1-2; D is perhaps TRBD1 (6 bases). Trimming shortened V by 2 bases and J by 2 bases, and 7 bases separated the two germline ends. The germline V gene has CDR1 SGHRS and CDR2 YFSETQ. CDR3 length equals 13 residues. DNA of the CDR3: TGCGCCAGCAGCTTTCAGGGGAACTATGGCTACACCTTC. This codes for CASSFQGNYGYTF.

The chain employs TRBV28 and TRBJ1-1; D is unresolved. The CDR3 length is 13 residues. V was cut by 7 bases and J by 8 bases, with 17 bases left in between. The germline V gene encodes CDR1 MDHEN and CDR2 SYDVKM. The CDR3 DNA sequence: TGTGCCAGCACCCGGCAAGTCCGTTTAGAAGCTTTCTTT. Protein sequence: CASTRQVRLEAFF.

V is TRBV5-4 and J is TRBJ2-5; 14 bases agree with TRBD2. Germline CDR1 is SGHNT and CDR2 is YYREEE (reference sequence). The trim removed 0 bases at V and 9 bases at J, leaving 10 bases unmatched. This CDR3 contains 17 residues. As DNA, the CDR3 is TGTGCCAGCAGCTTGGATGCGGCACCGGGACTAGCGGGGGCCCAGTACTTC. This sequence encodes CASSLDAAPGLAGAQYF.

J is TRBJ1-1 and V is TRBV9; D is undetermined. CDR3 length: 15 amino acids. CDR1 and CDR2 (germline): SGDLS, YYNGEE. V was cut by 2 bases and J by 1 base, with 12 bases left in between. CDR3 residues: CASSVFTGSNTEAFF. CDR3 nucleotides: TGTGCCAGCAGCGTTTTTACGGGCTCGAACACTGAAGCTTTCTTT.

The gene calls are TRBV9 and TRBJ1-1; tentatively, D is TRBD1 (6 bases). Looked up from germline, CDR1 is SGDLS and CDR2 is YYNGEE. Trimming shortened V by 6 bases and J by 1 base, and 13 bases separated the two germline ends. This CDR3 is built from 14 residues. CDR3 region: CASTRQAGNTEAFF. CDR3 nucleotides: TGTGCCAGCACCCGACAGGCGGGGAACACTGAAGCTTTCTTT. The full variable domain, its missing parts supplied by reference TRBV9 and TRBJ1-1, is DSGVTQTPKHLITATGQRVTLRCSPRSGDLSVYWYQQSLDQGLQFLIQYYNGEERAKGNILERFSAQQFPDLHSELNLSSLELGDSALYFCASTRQAGNTEAFFGQGTRLTVV.

The J gene is TRBJ1-2, the V gene TRBV7-8; a weak D match, TRBD1 (5 bases). There are 12 residues in the CDR3. From germline, CDR1 is SGHVS and CDR2 FQNEAQ. Trimming took off 2 bases at V and 10 bases at J, with 11 bases between the two ends. Here the CDR3 DNA reads TGTGCCAGCAGCTTACAGGGAGGGTTCTACACCTTC. This gives the protein CASSLQGGFYTF.